This TCR beta chain was obtained from a study of CXCR3-negative and CXCR3-positive naive CD8 T cells. Naive CD8+ T cells showed a CD45RO-CCR7+CD27+CD95- phenotype. cDNA libraries for TRB were generated by 5' RACE incorporating UMI labels. TCRdb reprocessed the 5' RACE reads and stores each CDR3 protein as one record, lacking DNA. The sample has about 140,000 distinct CDR3 sequences; the top ten hold approximately 0.4%. Study outcomes and limitations: A higher hydrophobicity marked the TRB CDR3s of CXCR3-positive naive cells versus CXCR3-negative naive cells.

The CDR3 runs to 15 residues. Germline V gene lookup returns CDR1 MDHEN and CDR2 SYDVKM. Note on this clonotype: Antigen: not known.

This clonotype was sampled from a human donor in good health. Some clones in this sample may be carry-over from other donors' samples. This rearrangement joins TRBV28 to TRBJ1-5. The sequenced sample consisted of naive CXCR3+ CD8+ T cells from blood. This sample's subset: CD45RO-CCR7+CD27+CD95- naive CD8+ T cells expressing CXCR3 (TNR3+). The CDR3 loop reads CASRSGKYSNQPQHF.